A single TCR beta chain is shown here with its context. Methods used by the authors: Estimation of nucleated cell counts was performed using reference gene primer amplification. Using immunoSEQ multiplex PCR, the repertoire was profiled, and TCRdb retains in-frame clones only, with some absent. D and trimming come from the DNA, and the V and J calls and clone size come from that table. The table has about 430,000 clones, around 90% seen once. The record originates from a study of blood T cell repertoires in COVID-19. As for the study in general: Samples came from the United States, Italy and Spain, spanning acute and convalescent COVID-19. T cells, B-cell-depleted T cells, or PBMCs provided the cDNA or gDNA that served as material.

The Seattle patients joined while their infection was active and were tracked longitudinally afterward. The CDR3 contains 16 residues. Germline trimming cut 7 bases from V and 2 bases from J; bases unmatched to any gene: 6. Germline-derived CDR1 and CDR2 are SGDLS and YYNGEE. J is TRBJ2-1 and V is TRBV9, with 13 bases lining up with TRBD2. Source material: peripheral blood. The receptor was isolated from a man aged 18 to 30 with COVID-19, enrolled during active disease. The CDR3 nucleotides are TGTGCCAGCGCCGGACTAGCGGGAGTCCCCTACAATGAGCAGTTCTTC. Protein: CASAGLAGVPYNEQFF.